This T cell receptor beta chain was documented in a study of blood T cell repertoires in COVID-19. Turning to the study itself: Donors in the United States, Italy and Spain gave samples during acute or convalescent COVID-19. PBMCs, B-cell-depleted T cells, or T cells were the source of the cDNA or gDNA that made up the material.

In the study's own analysis: Reference gene primer amplification in the assay estimated nucleated cell counts. TCRdb keeps only in-frame clones here, not all; method: immunoSEQ multiplex PCR. That table is the source of V, J and clone size, and D and trimming were worked out from the DNA. The table shows more than 250,000 clones, with 88% occurring only once. With 1 base clipped from V and 7 bases from J, the junction kept 8 bases outside the gene matches. CDR1 is LGHNA, CDR2 YSLEER, per germline. CDR3 length: 16 amino acids. The sample consisted of peripheral blood. The origin of this receptor is a human donor in a cohort sampled during active COVID-19. This chain uses TRBV4-3 with TRBJ1-4; 8 bases line up with TRBD1. CDR3 coding DNA: TGCGCCAGCAGCCAAGCCACAGGGGGTAGAGGTGAAAAACTGTTTTTT. Its translation is CASSQATGGRGEKLFF.